Given below is one TCR beta chain in context. In the source study's methods: Reference gene primer amplification yielded estimated nucleated cell counts. TCRdb's table, derived via immunoSEQ multiplex PCR, lists solely in-frame clones and lacks some. That table is the source of V, J and clone size, and D and trimming were worked out from the DNA. The sample has more than 150,000 clones; around nine tenths are singletons. This CDR3 is 11 amino acids long. CDR1 is SGHTA and CDR2 is FQGNSA in the germline V gene. V shed 4 bases and J shed 7 bases, with 5 bases lying between them. The sample comes from a study of blood T cell repertoires in COVID-19. For the study at large: Material from acute and convalescent COVID-19 was sourced from the United States, Italy and Spain. T cells, B-cell-depleted T cells, or PBMCs provided the cDNA or gDNA that served as material.

The chain combines TRBV7-2 with TRBJ2-1; D remains unclear. The sequence was obtained from a man aged 45-65 years with acute or convalescent COVID-19. The sequencing input was peripheral blood. CDR3 amino acids: CASSYSNEQFF. For the CDR3, the DNA is TGTGCCAGCAGCTATTCGAATGAGCAGTTCTTC.